The clone carrying this TCR beta chain has at least ten counts. Criteria for exclusion of patients were uncontrolled infection, other autoimmune disease, pregnancy or lactation. There were TCR beta CDR3 regions amplified from RNA transcripts. An initial round of RT-PCR targeting the TCR CDR3 relied on the HTBI primer set. TCRdb redid the calling of the multiplex PCR reads with MiXCR, one entry per CDR3 protein. There are some 620,000 distinct CDR3 sequences in the sample; 15% to 20% occur only once, and 3% to 4% lies in the top ten. This entry is derived from a study of T cells in Graves' hyperthyroidism and ophthalmopathy. This sequence was found in a woman aged 30 to 39 with Graves' hyperthyroidism. The material sequenced was blood.

CDR3 nucleotides: TGTGCCAGCAGTTGGAGGGCGAACACTGAAGCTTTCTTT. The encoded protein is CASSWRANTEAFF. The chain uses TRBV28 and TRBJ1-1; D gene ambiguous. Germline-derived CDR1 and CDR2 are MDHEN and SYDVKM. V shed 4 bases and J shed 1 base, with 7 bases lying between them. The CDR3 extends over 13 amino acids.